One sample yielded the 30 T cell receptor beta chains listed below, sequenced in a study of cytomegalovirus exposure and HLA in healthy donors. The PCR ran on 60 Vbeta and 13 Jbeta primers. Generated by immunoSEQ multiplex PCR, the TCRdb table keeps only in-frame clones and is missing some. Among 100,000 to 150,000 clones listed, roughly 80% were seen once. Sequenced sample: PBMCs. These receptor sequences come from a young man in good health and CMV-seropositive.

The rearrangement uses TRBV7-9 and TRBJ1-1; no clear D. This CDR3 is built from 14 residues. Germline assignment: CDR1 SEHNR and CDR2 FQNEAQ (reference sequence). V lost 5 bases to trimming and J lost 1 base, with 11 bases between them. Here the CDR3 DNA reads TGTGCCAGCAGCACAAGACTGGGGAACACTGAAGCTTTCTTT. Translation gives CASSTRLGNTEAFF.

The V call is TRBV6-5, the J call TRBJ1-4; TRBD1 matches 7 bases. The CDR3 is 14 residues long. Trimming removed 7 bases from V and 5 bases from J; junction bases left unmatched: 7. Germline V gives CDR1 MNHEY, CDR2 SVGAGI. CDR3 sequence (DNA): TGTGCCAGCAAGACAGGGAACGAAAATGAAAAACTGTTTTTT. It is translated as CASKTGNENEKLFF.

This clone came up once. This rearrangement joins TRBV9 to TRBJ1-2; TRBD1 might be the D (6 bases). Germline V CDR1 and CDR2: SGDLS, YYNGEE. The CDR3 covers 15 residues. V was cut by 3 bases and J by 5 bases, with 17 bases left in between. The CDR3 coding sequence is TGTGCCAGCAGCGATTCGGACAGTATGATGTATGGCTACACCTTC. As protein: CASSDSDSMMYGYTF.

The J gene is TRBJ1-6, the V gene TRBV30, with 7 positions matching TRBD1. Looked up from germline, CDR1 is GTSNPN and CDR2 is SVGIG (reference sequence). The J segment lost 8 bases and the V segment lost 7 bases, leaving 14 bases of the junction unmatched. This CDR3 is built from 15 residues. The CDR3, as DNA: TGTGCCTCACAAGCGTACAGGGGAAGGCATTCACCCCTCCACTTT. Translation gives CASQAYRGRHSPLHF.

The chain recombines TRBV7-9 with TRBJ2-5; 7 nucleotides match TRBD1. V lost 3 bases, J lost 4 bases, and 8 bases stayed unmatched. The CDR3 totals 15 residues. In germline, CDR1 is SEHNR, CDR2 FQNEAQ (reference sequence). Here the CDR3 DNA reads TGTGCCAGCAGCTTCGCCGAGACAGGGTCAGAGACCCAGTACTTC. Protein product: CASSFAETGSETQYF.

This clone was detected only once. The CDR3: CASGEGGNEQFF. CDR3 DNA: TGTGCCAGTGGGGAGGGCGGCAATGAGCAGTTCTTC. V is TRBV6-6 and J is TRBJ2-1, with 7 bases matching TRBD2. Germline V gene lookup returns CDR1 MNHNY and CDR2 SVGAGI (reference sequence). Losses at the gene ends were 9 bases for V and 6 bases for J; bases not matched to a gene: 5. This CDR3 has 12 amino acids.

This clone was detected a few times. The CDR3 loop reads CASSVTSGGAGETQYF. The CDR3 DNA follows: TGTGCCAGCAGTGTGACTAGCGGGGGGGCCGGAGAGACCCAGTACTTC. V and J are TRBV9 and TRBJ2-5, with 14 bases matching TRBD2. The V gene's germline CDR1 is SGDLS and CDR2 YYNGEE. CDR3 length equals 16 residues. V dropped 5 bases and J dropped 4; count of bases not matched to a gene: 7.

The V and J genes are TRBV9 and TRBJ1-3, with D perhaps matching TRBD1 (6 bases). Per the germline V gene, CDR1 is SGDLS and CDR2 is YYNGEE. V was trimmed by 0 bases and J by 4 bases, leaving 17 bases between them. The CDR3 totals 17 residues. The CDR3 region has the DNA TGTGCCAGCAGCGTAGGCGGAGGGGGGGGACCGGGAAACACCATATATTTT. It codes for CASSVGGGGGPGNTIYF.

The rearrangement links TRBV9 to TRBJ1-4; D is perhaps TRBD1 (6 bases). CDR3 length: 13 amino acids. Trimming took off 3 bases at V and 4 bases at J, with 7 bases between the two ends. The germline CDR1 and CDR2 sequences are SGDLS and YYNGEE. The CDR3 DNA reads TGTGCCAGCAGCGGGGACAATAATGAAAAACTGTTTTTT. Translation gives CASSGDNNEKLFF.

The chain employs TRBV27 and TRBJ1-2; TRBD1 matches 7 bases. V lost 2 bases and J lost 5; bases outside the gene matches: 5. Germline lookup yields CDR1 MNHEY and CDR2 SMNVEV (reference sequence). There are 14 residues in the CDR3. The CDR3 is CASSLSGTVYGYTF. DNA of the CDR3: TGTGCCAGCAGTTTAAGTGGGACAGTATATGGCTACACCTTC.

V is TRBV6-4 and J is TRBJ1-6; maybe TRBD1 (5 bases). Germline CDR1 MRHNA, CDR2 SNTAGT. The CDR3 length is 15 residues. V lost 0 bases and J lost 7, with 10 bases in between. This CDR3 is CASSDSWQGNSPLHF. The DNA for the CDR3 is TGTGCCAGCAGTGACTCGTGGCAGGGAAATTCACCCCTCCACTTT.

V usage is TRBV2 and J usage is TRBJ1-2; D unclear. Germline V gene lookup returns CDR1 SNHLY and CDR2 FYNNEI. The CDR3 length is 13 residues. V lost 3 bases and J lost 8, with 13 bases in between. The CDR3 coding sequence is TGTGCCAGCAGTGACATGGCTTCGGAGGGCTACACCTTC. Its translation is CASSDMASEGYTF.

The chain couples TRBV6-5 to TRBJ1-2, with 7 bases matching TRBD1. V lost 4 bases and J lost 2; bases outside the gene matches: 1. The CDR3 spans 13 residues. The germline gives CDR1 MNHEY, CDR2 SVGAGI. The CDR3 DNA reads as TGTGCCAGCAGTTCACAGGGGAACTATGGCTACACCTTC. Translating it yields CASSSQGNYGYTF.

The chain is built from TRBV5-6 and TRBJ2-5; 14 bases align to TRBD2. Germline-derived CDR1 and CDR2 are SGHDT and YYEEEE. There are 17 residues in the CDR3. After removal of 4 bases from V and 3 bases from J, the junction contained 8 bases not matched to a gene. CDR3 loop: CASSHRTSGGLEETQYF. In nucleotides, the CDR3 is TGTGCCAGCAGCCACCGGACTAGCGGGGGGCTCGAAGAGACCCAGTACTTC. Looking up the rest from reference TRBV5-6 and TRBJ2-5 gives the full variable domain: DAGVTQSPTHLIKTRGQQVTLRCSPKSGHDTVSWYQQALGQGPQFIFQYYEEEERQRGNFPDRFSGHQFPNYSSELNVNALLLGDSALYLCASSHRTSGGLEETQYFGPGTRLLVL.

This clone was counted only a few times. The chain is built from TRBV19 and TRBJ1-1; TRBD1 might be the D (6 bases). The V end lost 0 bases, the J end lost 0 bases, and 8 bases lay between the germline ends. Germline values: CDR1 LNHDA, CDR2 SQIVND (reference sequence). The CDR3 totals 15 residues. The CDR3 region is CASSIDRQVNTEAFF. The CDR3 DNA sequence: TGTGCCAGTAGTATAGATCGACAGGTGAACACTGAAGCTTTCTTT. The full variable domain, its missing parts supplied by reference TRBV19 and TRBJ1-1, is DGGITQSPKYLFRKEGQNVTLSCEQNLNHDAMYWYRQDPGQGLRLIYYSQIVNDFQKGDIAEGYSVSREKKESFPLTVTSAQKNPTAFYLCASSIDRQVNTEAFFGQGTRLTVV.

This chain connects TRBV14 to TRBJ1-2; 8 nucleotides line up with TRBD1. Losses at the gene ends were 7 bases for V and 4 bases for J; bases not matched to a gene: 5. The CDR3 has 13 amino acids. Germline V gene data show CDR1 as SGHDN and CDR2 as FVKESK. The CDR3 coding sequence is TGTGCCAGCATGCGGACAGGGACCTATGGCTACACCTTC. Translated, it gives CASMRTGTYGYTF.

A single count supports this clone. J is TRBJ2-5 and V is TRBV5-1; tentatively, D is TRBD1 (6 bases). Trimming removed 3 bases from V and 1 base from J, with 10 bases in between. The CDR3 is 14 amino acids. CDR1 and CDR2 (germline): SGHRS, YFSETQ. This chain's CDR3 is CASSYSTGQETQYF. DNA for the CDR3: TGCGCCAGCAGCTACTCGACAGGCCAAGAGACCCAGTACTTC.

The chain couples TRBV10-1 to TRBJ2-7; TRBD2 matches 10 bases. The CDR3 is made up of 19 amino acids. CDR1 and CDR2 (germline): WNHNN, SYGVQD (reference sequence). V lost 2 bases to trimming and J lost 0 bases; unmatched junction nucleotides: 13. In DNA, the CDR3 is TGCGCCAGCAGTGAGACGGTAGCTAGCGGGGGCCCTAGCTCCTACGAGCAGTACTTC. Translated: CASSETVASGGPSSYEQYF.

The CDR3: CASSHRSGGGTDTQYF. The CDR3 nucleotides read TGTGCCAGCAGCCACAGGTCCGGAGGGGGCACAGATACGCAGTATTTT. This chain links TRBV7-6 with TRBJ2-3, with a tentative D call TRBD2 (6 bases). CDR3 length: 16 amino acids. CDR1 and CDR2 (germline): SGHVS, FNYEAQ. The V end was cut by 5 bases, the J end by 1 base, with 16 bases between. The full variable domain, in which reference TRBV7-6 and TRBJ2-3 provide the parts outside the CDR3, is GAGVSQSPRYKVTKRGQDVALRCDPISGHVSLYWYRQALGQGPEFLTYFNYEAQQDKSGLPNDRFSAERPEGSISTLTIQRTEQRDSAMYRCASSHRSGGGTDTQYFGPGTRLTVL.

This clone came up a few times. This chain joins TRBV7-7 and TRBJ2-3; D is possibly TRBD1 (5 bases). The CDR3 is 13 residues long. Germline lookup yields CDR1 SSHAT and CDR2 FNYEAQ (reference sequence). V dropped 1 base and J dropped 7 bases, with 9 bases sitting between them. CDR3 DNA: TGTGCCAGCAGCTTAGACTACAGGAATACGCAGTATTTT. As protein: CASSLDYRNTQYF.

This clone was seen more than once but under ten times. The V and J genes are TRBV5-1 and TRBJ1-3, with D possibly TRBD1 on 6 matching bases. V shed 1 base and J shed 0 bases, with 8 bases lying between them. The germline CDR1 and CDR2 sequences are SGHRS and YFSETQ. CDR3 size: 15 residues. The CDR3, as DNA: TGCGCCAGCAGCTTGACAGGGCGCTCTGGAAACACCATATATTTT. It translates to CASSLTGRSGNTIYF.

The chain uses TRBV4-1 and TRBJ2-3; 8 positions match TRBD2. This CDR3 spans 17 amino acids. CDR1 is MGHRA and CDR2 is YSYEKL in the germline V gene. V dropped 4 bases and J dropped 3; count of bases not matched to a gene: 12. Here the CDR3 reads CASSPGPYGGATDTQYF. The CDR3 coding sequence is TGCGCCAGCAGCCCGGGCCCTTACGGGGGGGCGACAGATACGCAGTATTTT.

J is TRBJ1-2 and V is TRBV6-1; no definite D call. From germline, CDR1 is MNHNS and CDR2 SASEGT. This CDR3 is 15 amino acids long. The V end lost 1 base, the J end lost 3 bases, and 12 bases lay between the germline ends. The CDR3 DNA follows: TGTGCCAGCAGTGAAGTTGAGGGAAGATACTATGGCTACACCTTC. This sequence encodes CASSEVEGRYYGYTF.

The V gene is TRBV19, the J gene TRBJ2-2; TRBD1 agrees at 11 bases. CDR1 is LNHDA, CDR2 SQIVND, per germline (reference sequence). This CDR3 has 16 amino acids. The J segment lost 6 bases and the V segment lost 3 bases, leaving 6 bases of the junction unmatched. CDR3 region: CASSIVAGQGAGELFF. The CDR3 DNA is TGTGCCAGTAGTATCGTCGCGGGACAGGGGGCCGGGGAGCTGTTTTTT.

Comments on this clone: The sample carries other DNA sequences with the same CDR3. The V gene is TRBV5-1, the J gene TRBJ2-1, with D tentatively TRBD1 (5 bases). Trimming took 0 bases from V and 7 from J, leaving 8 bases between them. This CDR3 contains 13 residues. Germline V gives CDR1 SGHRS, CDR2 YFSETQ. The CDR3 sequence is CASSLATGNEQFF. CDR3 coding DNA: TGCGCCAGCAGCTTGGCCACAGGTAATGAGCAGTTCTTC.

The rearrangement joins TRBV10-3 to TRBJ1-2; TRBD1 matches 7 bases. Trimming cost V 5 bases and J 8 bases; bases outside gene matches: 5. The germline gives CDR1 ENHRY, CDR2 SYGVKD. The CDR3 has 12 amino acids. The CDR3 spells CAISRGQEGYTF. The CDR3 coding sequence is TGTGCCATCAGTAGAGGACAGGAAGGCTACACCTTC.

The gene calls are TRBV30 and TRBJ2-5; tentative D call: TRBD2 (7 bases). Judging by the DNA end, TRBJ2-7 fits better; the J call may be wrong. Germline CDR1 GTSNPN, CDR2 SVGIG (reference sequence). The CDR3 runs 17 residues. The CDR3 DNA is TGTGCCTGGAGGGGAATTCAGCGGGACACCTTCAACTACGAGCAGTACTTC. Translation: CAWRGIQRDTFNYEQYF.

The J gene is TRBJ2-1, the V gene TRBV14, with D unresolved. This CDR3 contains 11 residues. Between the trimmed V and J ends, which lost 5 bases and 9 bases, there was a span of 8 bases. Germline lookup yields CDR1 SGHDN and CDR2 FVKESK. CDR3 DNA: TGTGCCAGCAGCTCCCTTTCTGAGCAGTTCTTC. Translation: CASSSLSEQFF. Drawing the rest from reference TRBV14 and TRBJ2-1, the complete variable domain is EAGVTQFPSHSVIEKGQTVTLRCDPISGHDNLYWYRRVMGKEIKFLLHFVKESKQDESGMPNNRFLAERTGGTYSTLKVQPAELEDSGVYFCASSSLSEQFFGPGTRLTVL.

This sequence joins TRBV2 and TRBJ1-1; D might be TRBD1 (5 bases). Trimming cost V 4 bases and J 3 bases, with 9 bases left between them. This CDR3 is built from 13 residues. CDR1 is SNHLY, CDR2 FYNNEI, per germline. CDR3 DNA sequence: TGTGCCAGCAGTGCCGACAGACACACTGAAGCTTTCTTT. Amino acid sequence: CASSADRHTEAFF.

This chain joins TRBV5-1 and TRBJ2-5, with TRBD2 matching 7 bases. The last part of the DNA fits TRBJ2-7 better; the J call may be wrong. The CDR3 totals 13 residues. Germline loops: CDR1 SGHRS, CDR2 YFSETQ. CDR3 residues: CASSPRAGYEQYF. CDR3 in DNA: TGCGCCAGCAGCCCCCGAGCGGGGTACGAGCAGTACTTC.